One sample yielded the 21 T cell receptor beta chains listed below, sequenced in a study of CD8+CD57+ T cells in acquired aplastic anemia. Profiles of TCR beta VDJ and CDR3 were generated from a genomic DNA template. TCRdb redid the calling of the reads with MiXCR, one entry per CDR3 protein. The top ten hold 4% of the sample, which has hundreds of thousands of distinct CDR3 sequences, about two thirds seen once. Sequencing was performed on sorted CD4+, CD8+, or CD8+CD57+ T cells (not recorded which) from PBMCs. All receptors derive from a human donor in good health, serving as a control.

Regarding this clonotype: One end of the junction varies from germline; a read error may be responsible. The rearrangement uses TRBV7-8 and TRBJ1-2; D is unclear. This CDR3 comprises 12 residues. The germline gives CDR1 SGHVS, CDR2 FQNEAQ. The CDR3: CASSLANFGCTF. The CDR3 DNA sequence: TGTGCCAGCAGCTTAGCTAACTTTGGCTGCACCTTC.

The rearrangement links TRBV5-8 to TRBJ1-5; D is unresolved. Germline assignment: CDR1 SGHTS and CDR2 YDEGEE. CDR3 length: 14 residues. The V and J ends lost 2 bases and 6 bases respectively, with 12 bases between them. For the CDR3, the DNA is TGTGCCAGCAGCTTAGCCGTAGGAGGTCAGCCCCAGCATTTT. This encodes CASSLAVGGQPQHF.

The CDR3 coding sequence is TGTGCCACCAGGTCTGTCAACACTGAAGCTTTCTTT. This translates into CATRSVNTEAFF. The V gene is TRBV24-1, the J gene TRBJ1-1; D is unresolved. From germline, CDR1 is KGHDR and CDR2 SFDVKD. Trimming removed 7 bases at V and 2 bases at J, with 7 bases between. The CDR3 has 12 residues.

In its sample, this clonotype was seen many times. The chain joins TRBV12-3 or TRBV12-4 to TRBJ2-3; 14 bases match TRBD2. CDR3 length: 15 residues. V was pared by 5 bases and J by 5 bases, with 3 bases of the junction left unmatched. CDR3 sequence (DNA): TGTGCCAGCAGTCCCGGACTAGCGGGGGGAGATACGCAGTATTTT. It specifies CASSPGLAGGDTQYF.

Details on this clonotype: Without the conserved terminal phenylalanine or tryptophan, this CDR3 likely stems from a read error. Because the CDR3's place on the DNA is in doubt, the DNA is left out and the CDR3 is given as listed by TCRdb. V is TRBV2 and J is TRBJ2-2. Termini included, the CDR3 measures 15 amino acids. Germline V gene sequence: CDR1 SNHLY, CDR2 FYNNEI. CDR3: CASRTQYANTGELLD.

V gene TRBV11-2 combines with J gene TRBJ2-5; a weak D match, TRBD2 (5 bases). CDR3 length: 16 residues. The germline V and J ends were trimmed by 4 bases and 5 bases, with 20 bases remaining between them. Germline CDR1 reads SGHAT; CDR2 reads FQNNGV. The CDR3 DNA sequence: TGTGCCAGCAGCTCCCGGACGTCGAGGGCCGGGGAGACCCAGTACTTC. Translating it yields CASSSRTSRAGETQYF.

A few counts support this clonotype. The rearrangement uses TRBV7-3 and TRBJ2-5, with TRBD1 matching over 7 bases. V was pared by 11 bases and J by 4 bases, with 10 bases of the junction left unmatched. In germline, CDR1 is SGHTA, CDR2 FQGTGA. This CDR3 has 13 residues. The CDR3 DNA sequence: TGTGCCTGGACTCCCGACAGGGCAGAGACCCAGTACTTC. It translates to CAWTPDRAETQYF.

There are many counts of this clonotype. The chain combines TRBV7-2 with TRBJ2-1; D remains ambiguous. CDR3 size: 12 residues. CDR1 is SGHTA and CDR2 is FQGNSA in the germline V gene. The V gene lost 5 bases and the J gene lost 9 bases, with 11 bases spanning the gap. The DNA of the CDR3 is TGTGCCAGCAGCCTGACCTGGAGTGAGCAGTTCTTC. Its protein product is CASSLTWSEQFF.

With regard to this clonotype: Likely a read error: the CDR3 ends without its conserved phenylalanine or tryptophan. The DNA is omitted, as the CDR3 cannot be located on it reliably, and the CDR3 follows TCRdb's listing. The rearrangement uses TRBV7-2 and TRBJ1-1; the table's D call, TRBD1, was not checked against the DNA. The CDR3 region is 13 residues in length, termini included. Germline lookup yields CDR1 SGHTA and CDR2 FQGNSA. The CDR3 here is CASSSSLTGGGEY.

This clonotype was seen ten or more times. The chain is built from TRBV6-1 and TRBJ1-5, with unresolved D. V was pared by 5 bases and J by 0 bases, with 5 bases between. The CDR3 sequence is 13 residues long. CDR1 and CDR2 (germline): MNHNS, SASEGT. CDR3 loop: CASSYYSNQPQHF. In nucleotides, the CDR3 is TGTGCCAGCAGTTACTATAGCAATCAGCCCCAGCATTTT.

This chain joins TRBV7-9 and TRBJ2-3; D gene uncertain. Germline assignment: CDR1 SEHNR and CDR2 FQNEAQ (reference sequence). This CDR3 has 13 amino acids. The V gene lost 4 bases and the J gene lost 8 bases, with 13 bases spanning the gap. The CDR3 DNA follows: TGTGCCAGCAGCTCAGAACTGCCGGGTACGCAGTATTTT. Translation gives CASSSELPGTQYF.

This clonotype was observed at least ten times. The chain joins TRBV30 to TRBJ2-7; D is possibly TRBD1 (6 bases). The germline V gene encodes CDR1 GTSNPN and CDR2 SVGIG (reference sequence). The length of the CDR3 is 15 residues. The V gene lost 3 bases and the J gene lost 5 bases, with 20 bases spanning the gap. CDR3 bases: TGTGCCTGGAGCCCCCGGGCCAGGGGTTTGGACGAGCAGTACTTC. Amino acid sequence: CAWSPRARGLDEQYF.

Ten or more counts support this clonotype. J is TRBJ1-5 and V is TRBV12-3 or TRBV12-4; 9 bases line up with TRBD1. Trimming took 11 bases from V and 4 from J; bases not matched to a gene: 6. This CDR3 has 13 residues. As DNA, the CDR3 is TGTGCCTCCCAGGGACAGGGAAATCAGCCCCAGCATTTT. The encoded protein is CASQGQGNQPQHF.

This clonotype was counted many times. The genes are TRBV12-3 or TRBV12-4 and TRBJ2-7; TRBD1 matches 9 bases. V lost 6 bases, J lost 3 bases, and 9 bases stayed unmatched. This CDR3 has 15 residues. The CDR3, as DNA: TGTGCCAGCAGCCTCCGGGACAGGGCTCGCTACGAGCAGTACTTC. Translated, it gives CASSLRDRARYEQYF.

The V call is TRBV7-2, the J call TRBJ2-1; D unresolved. V was trimmed by 5 bases and J by 11 bases, leaving 25 bases between them. This CDR3 comprises 16 residues. Germline CDR1 is SGHTA and CDR2 is FQGNSA. Here the CDR3 reads CASSAESALRSQQQFF. The CDR3 DNA reads TGTGCCAGCAGCGCAGAGAGCGCTCTAAGAAGTCAGCAGCAGTTCTTC.

Concerning this clonotype itself: The junction shows a germline mismatch at one end, possibly a read error. The chain couples TRBV13 to TRBJ2-3, with a weak D call TRBD1 (7 bases). CDR1 PRHDT and CDR2 FYEKMQ come from the germline V gene (reference sequence). The CDR3 has 16 amino acids. The CDR3 region is CASGLGGGANTDTQYF. DNA for the CDR3: TGTGCCAGCGGCTTAGGGGGCGGGGCCAACACGGATACGCAGTATTTT. Full variable domain (missing parts from reference TRBV13 and TRBJ2-3): AAGVIQSPRHLIKEKRETATLKCYPIPRHDTVYWYQQGPGQDPQFLISFYEKMQSDKGSIPDRFSAQQFSDYHSELNMSSLELGDSALYFCASGLGGGANTDTQYFGPGTRLTVL.

The chain is built from TRBV5-1 and TRBJ1-6, with 8 bases that match TRBD1. CDR1 is SGHRS, CDR2 YFSETQ, per germline. V lost 4 bases to trimming and J lost 9 bases; unmatched junction nucleotides: 9. The CDR3 is 15 residues long. The CDR3 spells CASSMTGATLSPLHF. CDR3 bases: TGCGCCAGCAGCATGACAGGGGCAACACTTTCACCCCTCCACTTT.

This clonotype was detected ten times or more. The rearrangement links TRBV7-6 to TRBJ1-4; D is perhaps TRBD1 (5 bases). The CDR3 contains 13 residues. The V and J ends lost 5 bases and 8 bases respectively, with 12 bases between them. Germline V lookup: CDR1 SGHVS, CDR2 FNYEAQ. For the CDR3, the DNA is TGTGCCAGCAGCCCCGTTAGGGGAGAAAAACTGTTTTTT. Translation gives CASSPVRGEKLFF.

In this sample, this clonotype turned up once. One end of the junction fails to match germline, which may point to a read error. This chain uses TRBV7-4 with TRBJ2-1, with D possibly matching TRBD2 (6 bases). The germline gives CDR1 SGHVT, CDR2 SQSDAQ. The CDR3 runs to 14 residues. CDR3 coding DNA: TGTGCCAGCAGCGTAGCGAGGAGGGATGGTGAGCAGTTCTTC. Amino acids: CASSVARRDGEQFF.

There are a few counts of this clonotype. The CDR3 is CASSSLGSPQETQYF. The CDR3, as DNA: TGTGCCAGCAGCTCCCTTGGTAGCCCCCAAGAGACCCAGTACTTC. This sequence joins TRBV7-6 and TRBJ2-5; D gene ambiguous. The V end was cut by 4 bases, the J end by 1 base, with 13 bases between. Looked up from germline, CDR1 is SGHVS and CDR2 is FNYEAQ. This CDR3 contains 15 residues.

In the case of this clonotype: Compared with germline, one end of the junction differs, possibly owing to a read error. The rearrangement joins TRBV2 to TRBJ1-6; D is perhaps TRBD1 (5 bases). The V gene's germline CDR1 is SNHLY and CDR2 FYNNEI. The CDR3 covers 13 residues. CDR3 protein: CASSDSRYSPLHF. DNA for the CDR3: TGTGCCAGCAGCGACAGTCGTTATTCACCCCTGCACTTT.